This TCR beta chain came from a study of T cell repertoires in ileal Crohn's disease. Study in general: About half of patients got postoperative therapy: ten or so thiopurines, approximately 17 anti-TNF.

As regards this clone: The antigen is not known.

Method: immunoSEQ multiplex PCR; TCRdb's copy keeps in-frame clones and lacks some. The sample carries around 33,000 clones, about 80% recorded once. Points from the study as a whole: Compared with non-smokers, active smokers at surgery showed more clonal expansions. High-frequency clones were more common in sorted CD8 than CD4 cells.

The sequenced material came from ileal tissue. The TCR originated in an adult with Crohn's disease.

The CDR3 sequence is CASSYTGQLYGYTF. For the CDR3, the DNA is TGTGCCAGCAGTTACACTGGACAGCTTTATGGCTACACCTTC. The chain has TRBV6-5 and TRBJ1-2, with D maybe TRBD1 (6 bases). This CDR3 has 14 residues. Trimming took off 2 bases at V and 5 bases at J, with 12 bases between the two ends. Germline loops: CDR1 MNHEY, CDR2 SVGAGI.